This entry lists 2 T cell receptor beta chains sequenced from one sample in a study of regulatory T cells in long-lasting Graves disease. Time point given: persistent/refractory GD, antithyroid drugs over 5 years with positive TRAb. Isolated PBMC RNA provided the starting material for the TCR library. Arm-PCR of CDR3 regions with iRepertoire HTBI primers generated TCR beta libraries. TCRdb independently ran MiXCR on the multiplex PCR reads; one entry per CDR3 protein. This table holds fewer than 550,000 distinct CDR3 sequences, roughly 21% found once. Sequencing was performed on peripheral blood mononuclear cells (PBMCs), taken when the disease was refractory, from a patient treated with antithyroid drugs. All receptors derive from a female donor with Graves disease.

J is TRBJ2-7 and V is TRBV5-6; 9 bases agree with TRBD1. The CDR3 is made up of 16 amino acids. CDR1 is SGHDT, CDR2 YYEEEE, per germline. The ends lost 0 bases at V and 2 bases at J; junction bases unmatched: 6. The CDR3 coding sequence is TGTGCCAGCAGCTTGGCCATACAGGGGGCCGCCTACGAGCAGTACTTC. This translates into CASSLAIQGAAYEQYF.

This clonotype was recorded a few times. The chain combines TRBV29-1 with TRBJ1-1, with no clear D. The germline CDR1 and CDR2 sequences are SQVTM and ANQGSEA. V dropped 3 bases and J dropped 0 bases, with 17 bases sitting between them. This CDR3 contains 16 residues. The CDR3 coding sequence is TGCAGCGTTGAGGAGTTTTTTTCCCCTGTGAACACTGAAGCTTTCTTT. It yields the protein CSVEEFFSPVNTEAFF.